This T cell receptor beta chain was recovered during a study of cytomegalovirus exposure and HLA in healthy donors. Study-level information: Drawn from HLA-typed donors, about 85 million unique TCRs were held in an early data release. Across under 450 genotyped donors, 81% landed in the Caucasian-associated ancestry cluster.

Per the germline V gene, CDR1 is SGHRS and CDR2 is YFSETQ. The CDR3 is 15 residues long. V shed 0 bases, J shed 4 bases, and the junction held 4 bases outside the gene matches. The PCR used 60 Vbeta and 13 Jbeta primers. TCRdb's copy holds only in-frame clones and misses some; the assay was immunoSEQ multiplex PCR. The sample lists 150,000 to 200,000 clones, 80% occurring once. J is TRBJ2-1 and V is TRBV5-1, with 7 bases aligning to TRBD2. The sample was PBMCs. This receptor was identified in a male donor in good health and CMV-seropositive. The CDR3 DNA reads TGCGCCAGCAGCTTGGAGGGAGGGGTTTACAATGAGCAGTTCTTC. It translates to CASSLEGGVYNEQFF.